These 8 T cell receptor beta chains were all obtained from the same sample, sequenced in a study of cytomegalovirus exposure and HLA in healthy donors. Vbeta (60) and Jbeta (13) primers were used in the PCR. TCRdb's table, derived via immunoSEQ multiplex PCR, lists solely in-frame clones and lacks some. The table has roughly 100,000 clones, about 76% seen once. Sequencing used PBMCs. Source of these receptors: a woman aged 50 to 60 in good health and CMV-seropositive.

DNA of the CDR3: TGTGCCAGCAGTTTGCGGCGGGGGAGCTCCTACGAGCAGTACTTC. It specifies CASSLRRGSSYEQYF. The V call is TRBV27, the J call TRBJ2-7; 7 bases agree with TRBD2. Trimming cost V 3 bases and J 0 bases; bases outside gene matches: 5. This CDR3 is 15 amino acids long. CDR1 MNHEY and CDR2 SMNVEV come from the germline V gene (reference sequence).

The gene calls are TRBV29-1 and TRBJ2-4; perhaps TRBD2 as D (5 bases). Looked up from germline, CDR1 is SQVTM and CDR2 is ANQGSEA. V was cut by 6 bases and J by 0 bases, with 15 bases left in between. CDR3 size: 15 residues. CDR3 protein: CSVTLLEVAKNIQYF. The DNA of the CDR3 is TGCAGCGTGACCCTACTGGAGGTAGCCAAAAACATTCAGTACTTC.

This clone showed up just a few times. The rearrangement links TRBV14 to TRBJ1-1, with D maybe TRBD1 (6 bases). The V gene's germline CDR1 is SGHDN and CDR2 FVKESK. The CDR3 loop spans 15 amino acids. Trimming left V 4 bases short and J 4 bases short, with 16 bases between. In DNA, the CDR3 is TGTGCCAGCAGCCCCCGGGGGAGGGGGACCACTGAAGCTTTCTTT. It translates to CASSPRGRGTTEAFF.

J is TRBJ2-1 and V is TRBV29-1, with D maybe TRBD2 (7 bases). The germline V and J ends were trimmed by 4 bases and 0 bases, with 13 bases remaining between them. Germline V gene lookup returns CDR1 SQVTM and CDR2 ANQGSEA. The CDR3 totals 15 residues. CDR3 nucleotides: TGCAGCGTTGGAGGGCGGGGGCTCTCCTACAATGAGCAGTTCTTC. Protein sequence: CSVGGRGLSYNEQFF.

The chain uses TRBV5-6 and TRBJ2-2, with TRBD1 matching over 10 bases. Per the germline V gene, CDR1 is SGHDT and CDR2 is YYEEEE. The CDR3 contains 15 residues. With 5 bases clipped from V and 5 bases from J, the junction kept 6 bases outside the gene matches. The CDR3 region is CASSGGTGVTGELFF. The DNA for the CDR3 is TGTGCCAGCAGTGGCGGGACAGGGGTAACCGGGGAGCTGTTTTTT.

This clone showed up just once. The chain recombines TRBV7-8 with TRBJ1-2; a weak D match, TRBD1 (6 bases). The CDR3 is made up of 18 amino acids. CDR1 and CDR2 (germline): SGHVS, FQNEAQ. V dropped 3 bases and J dropped 5 bases, with 25 bases sitting between them. CDR3 sequence reads: CASSFQDRSIGIRYGYTF. The CDR3 DNA follows: TGTGCCAGCAGCTTCCAAGACAGGAGCATTGGAATCAGGTATGGCTACACCTTC.

This chain joins TRBV2 and TRBJ1-1; TRBD1 might be the D (6 bases). CDR1 and CDR2 (germline): SNHLY, FYNNEI. V was shortened by 7 bases and J by 5 bases, with 11 bases between the two germline ends. This CDR3 region has 12 residues. The CDR3 region is CASIAGETEAFF. In nucleotides, the CDR3 is TGTGCCAGCATCGCAGGGGAGACTGAAGCTTTCTTT.

The V gene is TRBV6-1, the J gene TRBJ2-3; the match to TRBD2 covers 10 bases. The V segment lost 3 bases and the J segment 4 bases; nucleotides outside the gene matches: 7. Germline V lookup: CDR1 MNHNS, CDR2 SASEGT. This CDR3 region has 16 residues. CDR3: CASSDVASGGADTQYF. The CDR3 DNA follows: TGTGCCAGCAGTGATGTGGCTAGCGGGGGAGCAGATACGCAGTATTTT.